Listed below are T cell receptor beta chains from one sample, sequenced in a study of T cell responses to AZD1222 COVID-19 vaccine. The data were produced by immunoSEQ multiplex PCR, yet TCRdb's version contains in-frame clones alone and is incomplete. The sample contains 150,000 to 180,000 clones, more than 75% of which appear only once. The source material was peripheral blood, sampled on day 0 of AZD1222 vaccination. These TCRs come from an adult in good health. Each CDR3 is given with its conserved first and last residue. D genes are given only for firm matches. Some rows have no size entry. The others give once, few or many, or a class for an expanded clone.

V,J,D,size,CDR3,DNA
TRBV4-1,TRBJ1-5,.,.,CASSQGSVLGQPQHF,TGCGCCAGCAGCCAGGGGTCAGTCCTTGGTCAGCCCCAGCATTTT
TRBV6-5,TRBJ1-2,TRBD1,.,CASKLQGAYGYTF,TGTGCCAGCAAGCTACAGGGGGCTTATGGCTACACCTTC
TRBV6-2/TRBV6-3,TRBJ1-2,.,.,CASSDKTNYGYTF,TGTGCCAGCAGTGATAAAACTAACTATGGCTACACCTTC
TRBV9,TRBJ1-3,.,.,CASSPSDLSSGNTIYF,TGTGCCAGCAGCCCATCCGACTTATCCTCTGGAAACACCATATATTTT
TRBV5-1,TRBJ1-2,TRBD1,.,CASTPGTGAGGYTF,TGCGCCAGCACCCCCGGGACAGGGGCTGGCGGCTACACCTTC
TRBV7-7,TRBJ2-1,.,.,CASSPLQDYNEQFF,TGTGCTAGCAGCCCTCTACAGGACTACAATGAGCAGTTCTTC
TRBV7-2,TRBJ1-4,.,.,CASSPGVAPGEKLFF,TGTGCCAGCAGCCCCGGTGTGGCGCCGGGGGAAAAACTGTTTTTT
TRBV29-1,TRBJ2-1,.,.,CSVVTGLTYNEQFF,TGCAGCGTTGTTACAGGTCTCACCTACAATGAGCAGTTCTTC
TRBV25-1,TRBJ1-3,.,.,CASLEAPGNTIYF,TGTGCCAGCCTCGAAGCTCCCGGAAACACCATATATTTT
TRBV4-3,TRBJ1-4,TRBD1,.,CASSQGQGFSEKLFF,TGCGCCAGCAGCCAAGGACAGGGGTTTTCGGAAAAACTGTTTTTT
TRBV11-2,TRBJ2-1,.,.,CASSLDRTVSRRFYEQFF,TGTGCCAGCAGCTTAGATCGTACGGTCAGCCGCCGGTTCTATGAGCAGTTCTTC
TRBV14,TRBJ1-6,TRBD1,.,CASSQDLTGTGLHF,TGTGCCAGCAGCCAAGACTTGACAGGGACCGGCCTCCATTTT
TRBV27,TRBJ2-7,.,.,CASSLSETDSYEQYF,TGTGCCAGCAGTTTATCGGAGACTGACTCCTACGAGCAGTACTTC
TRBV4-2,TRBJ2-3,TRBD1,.,CASSEGQNTDTQYF,TGTGCCAGCAGCGAGGGACAGAACACAGATACGCAGTATTTT
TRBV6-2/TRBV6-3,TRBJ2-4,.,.,CASSQKRGIQYF,TGTGCCAGCAGCCAAAAACGGGGTATTCAGTACTTC
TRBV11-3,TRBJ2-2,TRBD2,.,CASSPLRGGGWGGELFF,TGTGCCAGCAGCCCCCTTCGGGGGGGCGGTTGGGGCGGGGAGCTGTTTTTT
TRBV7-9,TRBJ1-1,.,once,CASSLADSALALSTEAFF,TGTGCCAGCAGCTTAGCAGACAGCGCCTTGGCCTTGAGCACTGAAGCTTTCTTT
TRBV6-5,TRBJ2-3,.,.,CASSTLGGSTDTQYF,TGTGCCAGCAGTACATTGGGGGGTAGCACAGATACGCAGTATTTT
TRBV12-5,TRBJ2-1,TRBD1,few,CASGAGTGWVDEQFF,TGTGCTAGTGGAGCCGGGACAGGGTGGGTGGATGAGCAGTTCTTC
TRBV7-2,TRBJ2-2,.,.,CASSLRTVNTGELFF,TGTGCCAGCAGCTTAAGGACAGTGAACACCGGGGAGCTGTTTTTT
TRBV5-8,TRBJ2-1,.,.,CASSLGTLGIYNEQFF,.
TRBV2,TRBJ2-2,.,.,CASSGNTGELFF,TGTGCCAGCAGTGGGAACACCGGGGAGCTGTTTTTT
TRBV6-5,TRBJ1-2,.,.,CASRLTRGGYTF,TGTGCCAGCAGGCTCACCCGGGGAGGCTACACCTTC
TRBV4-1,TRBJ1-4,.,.,CASSQDPAQLNEKLFF,TGCGCCAGCAGCCAAGATCCAGCACAGCTTAATGAAAAACTGTTTTTT
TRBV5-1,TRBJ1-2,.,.,CASSSAEGNYGYTF,TGCGCCAGCAGCTCAGCGGAGGGGAACTATGGCTACACCTTC
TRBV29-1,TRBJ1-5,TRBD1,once,CSVGTGPDQPQHF,TGCAGCGTTGGGACAGGGCCCGATCAGCCCCAGCATTTT
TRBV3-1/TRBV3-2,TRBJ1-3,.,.,CASSQEDFPAGNTIYF,TGTGCCAGCAGCCAAGAAGACTTCCCGGCTGGAAACACCATATATTTT
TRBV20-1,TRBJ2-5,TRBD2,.,CSASGLAGGRETQYF,TGCAGTGCTAGTGGGCTAGCGGGAGGGAGAGAGACCCAGTACTTC
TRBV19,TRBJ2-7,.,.,CASSVIPGDEQYF,TGTGCCAGTAGCGTAATACCGGGTGACGAGCAGTACTTC
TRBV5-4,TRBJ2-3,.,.,CASSSRRGNDTQYF,TGTGCCAGCAGCTCTCGTAGGGGGAATGATACGCAGTATTTT
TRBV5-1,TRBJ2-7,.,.,CASTPGGLYEQYF,TGCGCCAGTACCCCAGGAGGACTCTACGAGCAGTACTTC
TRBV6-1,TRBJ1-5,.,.,CASSELPGDSSNQPQHF,TGTGCCAGCAGTGAACTGCCAGGAGATAGTAGCAATCAGCCCCAGCATTTT
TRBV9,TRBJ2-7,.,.,CASSPRAISGEQYF,TGTGCCAGCAGCCCTAGGGCTATAAGCGGCGAGCAGTACTTC
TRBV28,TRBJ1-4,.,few,CASSLAGAYTNEKLFF,TGTGCCAGCAGTTTAGCAGGGGCATATACCAATGAAAAACTGTTTTTT
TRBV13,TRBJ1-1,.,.,CASSLIKLSRGEAFF,TGTGCCAGCAGCTTAATTAAGCTAAGTCGTGGTGAAGCTTTCTTT
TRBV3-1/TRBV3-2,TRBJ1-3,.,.,CASSQDRGHQAGNTIYF,TGTGCCAGCAGCCAAGACAGGGGACACCAGGCTGGAAACACCATATATTTT
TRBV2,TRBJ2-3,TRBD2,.,CASSGSGTYTQYF,TGTGCCAGCAGCGGGAGCGGGACGTATACGCAGTATTTT
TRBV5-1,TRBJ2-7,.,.,CASSLEFAGANYEQYF,TGCGCCAGCAGCTTGGAGTTTGCGGGGGCAAACTACGAGCAGTACTTC
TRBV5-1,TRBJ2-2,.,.,CASSQDRYTGELFF,TGCGCCAGCAGCCAGGACAGATACACCGGGGAGCTGTTTTTT
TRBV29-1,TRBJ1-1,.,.,CSVYRGTEAFF,TGCAGCGTATACCGGGGGACTGAAGCTTTCTTT
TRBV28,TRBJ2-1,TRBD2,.,CASRFTGLAGNEQFF,TGTGCCAGCCGATTCACCGGACTAGCGGGCAATGAGCAGTTCTTC
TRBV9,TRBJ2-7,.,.,CASSIGTDSYEQYF,TGTGCCAGCAGCATCGGGACGGATTCCTACGAGCAGTACTTC
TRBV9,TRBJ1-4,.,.,CASSVTTNEKLFF,TGTGCCAGCAGCGTTACAACTAATGAAAAACTGTTTTTT